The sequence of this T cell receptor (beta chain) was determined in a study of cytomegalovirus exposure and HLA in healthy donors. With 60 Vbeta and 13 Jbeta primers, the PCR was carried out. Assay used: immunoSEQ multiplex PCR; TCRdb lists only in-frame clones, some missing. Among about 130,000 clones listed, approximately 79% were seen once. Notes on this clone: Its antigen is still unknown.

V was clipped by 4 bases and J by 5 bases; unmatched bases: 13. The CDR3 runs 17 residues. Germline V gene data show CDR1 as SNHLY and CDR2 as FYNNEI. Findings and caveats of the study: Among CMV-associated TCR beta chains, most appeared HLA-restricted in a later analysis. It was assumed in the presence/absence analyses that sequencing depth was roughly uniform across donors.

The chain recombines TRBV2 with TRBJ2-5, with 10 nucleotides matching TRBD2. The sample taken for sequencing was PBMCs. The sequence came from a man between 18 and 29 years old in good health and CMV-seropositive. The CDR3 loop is CASSVNLAGVLLETQYF. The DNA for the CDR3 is TGTGCCAGCAGTGTTAATCTAGCGGGGGTTTTGCTGGAGACCCAGTACTTC.